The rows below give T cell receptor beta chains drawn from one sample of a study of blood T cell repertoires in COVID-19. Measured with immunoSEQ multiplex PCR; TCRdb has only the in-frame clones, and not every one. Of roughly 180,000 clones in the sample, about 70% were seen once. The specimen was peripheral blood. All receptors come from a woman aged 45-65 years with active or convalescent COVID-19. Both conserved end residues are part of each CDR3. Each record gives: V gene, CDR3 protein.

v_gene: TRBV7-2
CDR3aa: CASSSLVRGLANEKLFF

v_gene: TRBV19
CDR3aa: CASSIIAGGPGSYNEQFF

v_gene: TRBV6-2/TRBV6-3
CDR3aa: CASSLTTGNSPLHF

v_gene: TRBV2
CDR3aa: CASSKHYEQYF

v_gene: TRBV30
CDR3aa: CAWSQGYQPQHF

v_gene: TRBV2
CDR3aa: CASTQTLSENYGYTF

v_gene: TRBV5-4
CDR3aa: CASSWAGQANYGYTF

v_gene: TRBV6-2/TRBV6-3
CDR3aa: CASSYTGLAQETQYF

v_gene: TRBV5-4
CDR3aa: CASSSGGTSGGAGETQYF

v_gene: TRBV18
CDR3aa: CASSPLRETEAFF

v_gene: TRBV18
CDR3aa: CASSRGQNYEQYF

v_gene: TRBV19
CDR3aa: CASSIQGQGFYGYTF

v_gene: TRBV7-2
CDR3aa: CASSLGGGFLTDTQYF

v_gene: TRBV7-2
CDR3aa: CASSLESSFGHYGYTF

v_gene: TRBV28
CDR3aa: CASSFRGVPNYGYTF

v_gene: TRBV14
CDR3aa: CASSQHLNSPLHF

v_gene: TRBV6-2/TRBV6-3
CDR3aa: CASSSPSGFEAFF

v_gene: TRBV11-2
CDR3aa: CASSPPRASGSYEQYF

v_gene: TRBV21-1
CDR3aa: CASSNAGLNQPQHF

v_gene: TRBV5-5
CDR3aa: CASSPVAGTEAFF

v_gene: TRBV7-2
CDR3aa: CASSSPDRGQRSTDTQYF

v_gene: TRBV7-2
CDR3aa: CASSPGGGVNTEAFF

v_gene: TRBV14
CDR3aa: CASSQNLGGELFF

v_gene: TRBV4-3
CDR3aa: CASSQEEGRRRNNEQFF

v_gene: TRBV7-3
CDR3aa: CASSLGSSRVETQYF

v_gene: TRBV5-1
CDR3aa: CASSDSDRGLSPLHF

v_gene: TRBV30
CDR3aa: CAWSVLGRGTEAFF

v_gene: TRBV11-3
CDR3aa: CASSRTGTGNTIYF

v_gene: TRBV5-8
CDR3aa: CASSLTGWGGYTF

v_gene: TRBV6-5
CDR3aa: CASREASSLEQYF

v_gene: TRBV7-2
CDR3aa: CASSLQGGTSGTDTQYF

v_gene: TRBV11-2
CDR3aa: CASSFSGNGYTF

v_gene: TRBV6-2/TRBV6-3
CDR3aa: CASSLDRNTEAFF

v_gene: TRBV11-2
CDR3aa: CASSLAGQGHTIYF

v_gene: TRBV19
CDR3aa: CASSIGGTYGYTF

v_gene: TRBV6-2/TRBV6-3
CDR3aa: CASSLGQGTNEKLFF

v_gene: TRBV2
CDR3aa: CASSGGEYNEQFF

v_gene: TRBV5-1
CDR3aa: CASSRDRGWTGELFF

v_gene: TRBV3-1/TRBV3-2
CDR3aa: CASSVTGTFPNEQYF

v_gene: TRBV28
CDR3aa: CASSPPSGREDTQYF

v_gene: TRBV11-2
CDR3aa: CASSPRTGATNYEQYF

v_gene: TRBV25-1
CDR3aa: CASVYTDTQYF

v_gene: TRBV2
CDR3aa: CATGRSGAGANVLTF

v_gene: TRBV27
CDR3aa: CATWSGFYGYTF

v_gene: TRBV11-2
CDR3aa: CASSLEGGRGQPQHF

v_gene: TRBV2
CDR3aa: CASSPRQGTLSGMGEQYF

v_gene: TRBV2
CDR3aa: CASRQGESEKLFF

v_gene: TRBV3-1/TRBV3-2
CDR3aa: CASSRTGGYEQYF

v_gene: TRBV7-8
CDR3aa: CASSPRVADYNEQFF

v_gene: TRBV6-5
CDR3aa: CASTGTVYEQYF

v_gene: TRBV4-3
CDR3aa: CARGREGVYNEQFF

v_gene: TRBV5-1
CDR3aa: CASSLGVSGSSSTDTQYF